Listed here are 27 T cell receptor beta chains from one sample, sequenced in a study of blood T cells in healthy people across ages. Alongside a J-beta primer mix, a sample-barcoded 5' primer served in a second PCR lasting roughly 7 to 12 cycles. TCRdb called the 5' RACE reads again in MiXCR, with one record for every CDR3 protein. Counted here are about a million distinct CDR3 sequences, about 53% occurring once; the ten biggest clones make up about 21%. The specimen sequenced was blood. These receptors were collected from a woman aged 55-75 years in good health.

The chain links TRBV21-1 to TRBJ2-7; the D call of TRBD1 is as the table states it, not checked on the DNA. TRBV21-1 is designated a pseudogene. The CDR3 spans 15 residues. Here the CDR3 DNA reads TGTGCCAGCAGCAGCCGACAGTCGATAGCCTACGAGCAGTACTTC. It is translated as CASSSRQSIAYEQYF.

This chain connects TRBV29-1 to TRBJ2-7, with a weak D call TRBD2 (6 bases). CDR1 is SQVTM and CDR2 is ANQGSEA in the germline V gene. Between the trimmed V and J ends, which lost 4 bases and 1 base, there was a span of 14 bases. The CDR3 runs 14 residues. The CDR3 spells CSVGGDFFSYEQYF. The DNA for the CDR3 is TGCAGCGTTGGGGGGGACTTTTTTTCCTACGAGCAGTACTTC.

The chain links TRBV20-1 to TRBJ2-3, with a tentative D call TRBD2 (7 bases). This CDR3 is 12 amino acids long. Looked up from germline, CDR1 is DFQATT and CDR2 is SNEGSKA (reference sequence). With 7 bases removed from V and 2 bases from J, the gap between germline ends came to 10 bases. CDR3 amino acids: CSGEGDTDTQYF. CDR3 sequence (DNA): TGCAGTGGGGAGGGGGACACAGATACGCAGTATTTT.

The chain recombines TRBV5-1 with TRBJ2-7, with 12 bases matching TRBD2. Trimming took 3 bases from V and 9 from J; bases not matched to a gene: 4. Looked up from germline, CDR1 is SGHRS and CDR2 is YFSETQ. There are 13 residues in the CDR3. The CDR3 DNA reads TGCGCCAGCAGCTCGACTAGCGGGAGCTCGCAGTACTTC. This encodes CASSSTSGSSQYF.

A few counts support this clonotype. This chain uses TRBV28 with TRBJ2-5; D is perhaps TRBD1 or TRBD2 (6 bases each). CDR3 size: 16 residues. Germline V gene lookup returns CDR1 MDHEN and CDR2 SYDVKM. The V gene lost 7 bases and the J gene lost 2 bases, with 20 bases spanning the gap. The DNA for the CDR3 is TGTGCCAGCACTCCCTGGGGGGCCGAAACACAAGAGACCCAGTACTTC. This sequence encodes CASTPWGAETQETQYF.

The chain is built from TRBV2 and TRBJ2-1; the match to TRBD2 covers 8 bases. The CDR3 consists of 15 residues. The germline V gene has CDR1 SNHLY and CDR2 FYNNEI. Unmatched junction bases numbered 7, after V lost 6 bases and J lost 3 bases. The DNA of the CDR3 is TGTGCCAGCAGAGACACTAGCGGATTCTACAATGAGCAGTTCTTC. It codes for CASRDTSGFYNEQFF.

The chain is built from TRBV4-3 and TRBJ2-1; 7 bases line up with TRBD2. Trimming at V came to 1 base and at J to 10 bases, leaving 13 bases not matched to a gene. CDR1 is LGHNA, CDR2 YSLEER, per germline. The CDR3 spans 16 residues. CDR3 region: CASSQAAGARPYEQFF. The CDR3 DNA reads TGCGCCAGCAGCCAAGCGGCGGGAGCTAGGCCCTACGAGCAGTTCTTC.

The V call is TRBV6-6, the J call TRBJ2-7; D is perhaps TRBD1 (6 bases). Germline CDR1 reads MNHNY; CDR2 reads SVGAGI (reference sequence). With 1 base removed from V and 3 bases from J, the gap between germline ends came to 10 bases. The CDR3 covers 14 residues. This chain's CDR3 is CASSYLGQNYEQYF. The CDR3 DNA is TGTGCCAGCAGTTACTTAGGACAGAACTACGAGCAGTACTTC.

This chain joins TRBV20-1 and TRBJ2-1; TRBD2 aligns across 10 bases. Germline-derived CDR1 and CDR2 are DFQATT and SNEGSKA (reference sequence). V gave up 6 bases and J gave up 8 bases; unmatched junction bases: 10. The CDR3 covers 14 residues. CDR3 nucleotide sequence: TGCAGTGCAGAGCCGGGACTAGCGACTTATGAGCAGTTCTTC. The encoded protein is CSAEPGLATYEQFF.

This sequence joins TRBV9 and TRBJ2-3; D is ambiguous. V gave up 0 bases and J gave up 0 bases, with 5 bases separating them. Per the germline V gene, CDR1 is SGDLS and CDR2 is YYNGEE. The CDR3 runs 14 residues. The CDR3 DNA reads as TGTGCCAGCAGCGTAGACGGAAGCACAGATACGCAGTATTTT. The encoded protein is CASSVDGSTDTQYF.

V is TRBV11-2 and J is TRBJ2-1, with 7 bases lining up with TRBD1. CDR1 and CDR2 (germline): SGHAT, FQNNGV. V was clipped by 5 bases and J by 3 bases; unmatched bases: 7. This CDR3 is built from 15 residues. The chain's CDR3 is CASSRQGEVYNEQFF. CDR3 bases: TGTGCCAGCAGCCGACAGGGTGAGGTCTACAATGAGCAGTTCTTC.

The chain employs TRBV2 and TRBJ1-2, with a tentative D call TRBD1 (5 bases). The V end lost 8 bases, the J end lost 4 bases, and 11 bases lay between the germline ends. Germline-derived CDR1 and CDR2 are SNHLY and FYNNEI. This CDR3 spans 12 amino acids. CDR3 nucleotide sequence: TGTGCCAGCGGGGGGGACGGCTATGGCTACACCTTC. The encoded protein is CASGGDGYGYTF.

V and J are TRBV6-1 and TRBJ2-7; TRBD2 aligns across 11 bases. Per the germline V gene, CDR1 is MNHNS and CDR2 is SASEGT. The V and J ends lost 6 bases and 0 bases, in that order; junction bases with no gene match: 10. The CDR3 has 17 amino acids. As DNA, the CDR3 is TGTGCCAGCAGCGACACACGACTAGCGGGGATCTCCTACGAGCAGTACTTC. It specifies CASSDTRLAGISYEQYF.

The V and J genes are TRBV5-6 and TRBJ2-4; weak D call: TRBD1 (5 bases). The CDR3 has 15 residues. Between the trimmed V and J ends, which lost 4 bases and 4 bases, there was a span of 15 bases. CDR1 SGHDT and CDR2 YYEEEE come from the germline V gene. CDR3 region: CASSPSRQRKNIQYF. Here the CDR3 DNA reads TGTGCCAGCAGCCCGAGTCGACAGAGGAAAAACATTCAGTACTTC.

This clonotype was found once. This rearrangement joins TRBV18 to TRBJ1-2; tentative D call: TRBD1 (6 bases). The germline V and J ends were trimmed by 4 bases and 10 bases, with 19 bases remaining between them. This CDR3 has 14 amino acids. Germline CDR1 reads KGHSH; CDR2 reads LQKENI. This CDR3 reads CASSHVSGARDYTF. In DNA, the CDR3 is TGTGCCAGCTCACACGTCTCGGGGGCGAGGGACTACACCTTC.

The rearrangement joins TRBV28 to TRBJ2-7, with 8 positions matching TRBD2. The CDR3 is 18 residues long. Germline V gene data show CDR1 as MDHEN and CDR2 as SYDVKM. The V gene end was trimmed by 2 bases and the J gene end by 4 bases; junction bases not matched to a gene: 16. The CDR3: CASSLGGETSGLSYEQYF. The CDR3 DNA sequence: TGTGCCAGCAGTTTAGGTGGGGAAACTAGCGGTCTTAGTTACGAGCAGTACTTC. Together with reference TRBV28 and TRBJ2-7, the CDR3 gives the full variable domain: DVKVTQSSRYLVKRTGEKVFLECVQDMDHENMFWYRQDPGLGLRLIYFSYDVKMKEKGDIPEGYSVSREKKERFSLILESASTNQTSMYLCASSLGGETSGLSYEQYFGPGTRLTVT.

The V call is TRBV10-3, the J call TRBJ2-7; D may match TRBD1 or TRBD2 (5 bases each). Deletions cut 2 bases from V and 4 bases from J, with 15 bases between. Germline V CDR1 and CDR2: ENHRY, SYGVKD. CDR3 size: 15 residues. The CDR3: CAISETGALGYEQYF. CDR3 in DNA: TGTGCCATCAGTGAGACCGGGGCCCTCGGGTACGAGCAGTACTTC.

The V call is TRBV12-3 or TRBV12-4, the J call TRBJ2-1; the D gene is possibly TRBD2 (6 bases). The CDR3 has 13 residues. V lost 5 bases and J lost 6, with 11 bases in between. For the CDR3, the DNA is TGTGCCAGCAGTCAGCGGGCAGCCAATGAGCAGTTCTTC. Protein: CASSQRAANEQFF.

CDR3 amino acids: CASSPGVAGYNEQFF. The CDR3 nucleotides are TGTGCCAGCAGCCCCGGGGTAGCGGGGTACAATGAGCAGTTCTTC. This chain joins TRBV27 and TRBJ2-1; 8 nucleotides match TRBD2. The CDR3 is 15 amino acids. V lost 6 bases, J lost 4 bases, and 8 bases stayed unmatched. From germline, CDR1 is MNHEY and CDR2 SMNVEV (reference sequence).

The genes are TRBV10-3 and TRBJ2-4; D may be TRBD2 (5 bases). The closer fit of TRBJ2-5 to the DNA end suggests the J call may be wrong. In germline, CDR1 is ENHRY, CDR2 SYGVKD. The CDR3 loop spans 14 amino acids. CDR3 residues: CAISEAEGLETQYF. In DNA, the CDR3 is TGTGCCATCAGTGAGGCAGAGGGCTTGGAGACCCAGTACTTC.

In its sample, this clonotype was seen a few times. This may stem from a read error, because a much larger clone lies one nucleotide away. The J gene is TRBJ2-6, the V gene TRBV7-2; D not resolved. This CDR3 has 16 residues. Looked up from germline, CDR1 is SGHTA and CDR2 is FQGNSA. The germline V and J ends were trimmed by 4 bases and 0 bases, with 10 bases remaining between them. CDR3 in amino acids: CASSSQLSSGANVLTF. The CDR3, as DNA: TGTGCCAGCAGCTCGCAACTCAGCTCTGGGGCCAACGTCCTGACTTTC.

This clonotype was seen more than once but under ten times. This chain connects TRBV18 to TRBJ2-7; 13 nucleotides agree with TRBD2. Gene TRBJ2-5 matches the end of the DNA better, so the J call may be wrong. The CDR3 is 15 residues long. Germline assignment: CDR1 KGHSH and CDR2 LQKENI. The CDR3 here is CASSRTSGSRETQYF. The CDR3 DNA reads as TGTGCCAGCTCCCGGACTAGCGGGAGCCGAGAGACCCAGTACTTC.

This clonotype showed up just a few times. This chain connects TRBV29-1 to TRBJ2-7, with TRBD1 matching 9 bases. There are 13 residues in the CDR3. The V and J ends lost 4 bases and 5 bases, in that order; junction bases with no gene match: 6. The germline V gene encodes CDR1 SQVTM and CDR2 ANQGSEA. The CDR3 loop is CSVAGTGLDEQYF. The CDR3 bases are TGCAGCGTTGCCGGGACAGGGTTAGACGAGCAGTACTTC.

For the CDR3, the DNA is TGTGCCACCAGTGACCCCGTACAGGGTAGCAATCAGCCCCAGCATTTT. Translation gives CATSDPVQGSNQPQHF. The chain links TRBV24-1 to TRBJ1-5, with D perhaps TRBD1 (6 bases). V was clipped by 4 bases and J by 0 bases, with 12 bases between them. There are 16 residues in the CDR3. CDR1 KGHDR and CDR2 SFDVKD come from the germline V gene.

This clonotype was counted a few times. V and J are TRBV4-2 and TRBJ2-3, with no clear D. CDR1 and CDR2 from the germline V gene are LGHNA and YNFKEQ. The CDR3 has 17 residues. V gave up 1 base and J gave up 3 bases, with 17 bases separating them. CDR3 bases: TGTGCCAGCAGCCAAGTACCAGAACGCCCCGCAACAGATACGCAGTATTTT. Residues: CASSQVPERPATDTQYF.

The V and J genes are TRBV7-9 and TRBJ1-1, with D hard to call. CDR1 is SEHNR, CDR2 FQNEAQ, per germline (reference sequence). The V and J ends lost 0 bases and 1 base respectively, with 15 bases between them. The CDR3 spans 17 residues. CDR3 sequence reads: CASSLAYHRQENTEAFF. CDR3 nucleotide sequence: TGTGCCAGCAGCTTAGCGTACCACCGGCAGGAGAACACTGAAGCTTTCTTT.

The sample holds a few counts of this clonotype. This chain joins TRBV7-2 and TRBJ1-2; D is ambiguous. The CDR3 runs 15 residues. Germline loops: CDR1 SGHTA, CDR2 FQGNSA. V lost 2 bases to trimming and J lost 4 bases, with 14 bases between them. CDR3 region: CASSLSPRGFYGYTF. For the CDR3, the DNA is TGTGCCAGCAGCTTAAGCCCGCGGGGATTCTATGGCTACACCTTC.